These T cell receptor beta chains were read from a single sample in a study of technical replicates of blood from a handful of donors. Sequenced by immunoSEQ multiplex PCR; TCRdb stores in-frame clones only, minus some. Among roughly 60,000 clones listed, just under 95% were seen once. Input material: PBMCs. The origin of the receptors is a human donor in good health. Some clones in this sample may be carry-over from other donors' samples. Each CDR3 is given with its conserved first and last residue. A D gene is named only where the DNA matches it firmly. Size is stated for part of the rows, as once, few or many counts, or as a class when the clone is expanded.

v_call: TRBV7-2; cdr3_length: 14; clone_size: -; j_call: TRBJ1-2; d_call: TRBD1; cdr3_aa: CASSLGQGVYGYTF
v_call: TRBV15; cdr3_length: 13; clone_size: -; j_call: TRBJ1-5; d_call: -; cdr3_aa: CATSAGSNQPQHF
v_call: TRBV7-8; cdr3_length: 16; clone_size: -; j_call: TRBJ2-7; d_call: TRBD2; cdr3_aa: CASSLHSGGLGNEQYF
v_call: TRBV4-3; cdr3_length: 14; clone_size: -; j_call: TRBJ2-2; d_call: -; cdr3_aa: CASSQSQGSGELFF
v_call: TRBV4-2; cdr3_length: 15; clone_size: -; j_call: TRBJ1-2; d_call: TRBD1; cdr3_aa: CASSQEEGAGYGYTF
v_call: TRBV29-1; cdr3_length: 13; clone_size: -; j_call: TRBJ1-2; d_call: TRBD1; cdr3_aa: CSVLGQGLRGYTF
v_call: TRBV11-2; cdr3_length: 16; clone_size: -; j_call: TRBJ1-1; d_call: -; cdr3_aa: CASSLDFGVRNTEAFF
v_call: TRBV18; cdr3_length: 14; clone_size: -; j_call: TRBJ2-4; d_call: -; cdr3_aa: CASSPLQAKNIQYF
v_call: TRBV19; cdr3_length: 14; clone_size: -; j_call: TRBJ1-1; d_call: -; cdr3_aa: CASSLGLMPYEAFF
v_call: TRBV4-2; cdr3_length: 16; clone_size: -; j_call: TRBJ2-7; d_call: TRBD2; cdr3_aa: CASSRQGSGSGYEQYF
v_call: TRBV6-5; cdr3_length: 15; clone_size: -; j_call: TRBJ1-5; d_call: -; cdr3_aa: CASRGRGGRGQPQHF
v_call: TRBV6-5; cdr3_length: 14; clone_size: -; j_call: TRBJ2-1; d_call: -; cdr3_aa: CASSYQLASNEQFF
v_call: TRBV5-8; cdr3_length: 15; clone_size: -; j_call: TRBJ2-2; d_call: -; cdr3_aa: CASSLQVMNTGELFF
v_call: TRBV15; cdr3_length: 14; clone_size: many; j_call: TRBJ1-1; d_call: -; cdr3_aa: CATSRDLLQTEAFF